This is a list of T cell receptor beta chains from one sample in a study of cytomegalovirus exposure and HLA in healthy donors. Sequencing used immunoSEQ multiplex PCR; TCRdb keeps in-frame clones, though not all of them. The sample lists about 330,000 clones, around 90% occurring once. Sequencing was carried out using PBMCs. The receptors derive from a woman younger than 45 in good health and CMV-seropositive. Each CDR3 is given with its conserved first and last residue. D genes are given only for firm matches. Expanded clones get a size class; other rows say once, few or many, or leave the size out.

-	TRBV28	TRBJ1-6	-	CASSTRQTNSPLHF	TGTGCCAGCAGCACTAGGCAGACTAATTCACCCCTCCACTTT
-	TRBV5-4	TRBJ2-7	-	CASSSEREWSYEQYF	TGTGCCAGCAGCTCCGAGAGGGAATGGTCCTACGAGCAGTACTTC
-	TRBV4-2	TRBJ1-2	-	CASSQERRDGYTF	TGTGCCAGCAGCCAAGAAAGACGGGATGGCTACACCTTC
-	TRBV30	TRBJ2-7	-	CAWSTGTNKYEQYF	TGTGCCTGGAGTACCGGGACAAATAAGTACGAGCAGTACTTC
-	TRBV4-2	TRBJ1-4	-	CASSQDPAVGTNEKLFF	TGTGCCAGCAGCCAAGATCCTGCCGTTGGGACTAATGAAAAACTGTTTTTT
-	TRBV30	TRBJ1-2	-	CAWNKFSYNYGYTF	TGTGCCTGGAATAAATTCTCATATAACTATGGCTACACCTTC
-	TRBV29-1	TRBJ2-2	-	CSAGKVSSNTGELFF	TGCAGCGCCGGGAAGGTCAGCTCAAACACCGGGGAGCTGTTTTTT
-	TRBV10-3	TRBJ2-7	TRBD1	CAISEPGGQGASLTYEQYF	TGTGCCATCAGTGAGCCTGGGGGACAGGGGGCAAGTTTAACCTACGAGCAGTACTTC
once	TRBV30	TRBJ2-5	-	CAWSVIGGVGEETQYF	TGTGCCTGGAGTGTAATCGGTGGCGTGGGGGAAGAGACCCAGTACTTC
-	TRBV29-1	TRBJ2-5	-	CSVEDWAFQETQYF	TGCAGCGTTGAAGATTGGGCATTCCAAGAGACCCAGTACTTC
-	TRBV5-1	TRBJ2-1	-	CASSSDAASYNEQFF	TGCGCCAGCAGCTCCGACGCCGCCTCCTACAATGAGCAGTTCTTC
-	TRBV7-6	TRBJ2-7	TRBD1	CASSPGTGSGYEQYF	TGTGCCAGCAGCCCCGGGACAGGGTCCGGTTACGAGCAGTACTTC
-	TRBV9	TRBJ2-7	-	CASSVVGGNSAEQYF	TGTGCCAGCAGCGTAGTAGGGGGTAATAGCGCCGAGCAGTACTTC
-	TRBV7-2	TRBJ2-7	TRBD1	CASSLTRTGGSHEQYF	TGTGCCAGCAGCTTAACTCGAACAGGGGGCTCTCACGAGCAGTACTTC
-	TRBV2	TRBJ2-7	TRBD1	CASRDRGSYEQYF	TGTGCCAGCAGGGACAGGGGCTCCTACGAGCAGTACTTC
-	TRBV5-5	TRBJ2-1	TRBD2	CASSPSSGVPPIF	TGTGCCAGCAGCCCGTCAAGCGGGGTTCCCCCCATCTTC
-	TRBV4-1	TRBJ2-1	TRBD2	CASRLQTSDSYNEQFF	TGCGCCAGCAGACTTCAAACTAGCGACTCCTACAATGAGCAGTTCTTC
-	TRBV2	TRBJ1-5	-	CASSARRTNQPQHF	TGTGCCAGCAGCGCTCGACGGACCAATCAGCCCCAGCATTTT
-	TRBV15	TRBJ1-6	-	CATSRSPRGSYNSPLHF	TGTGCCACCAGCAGATCACCCCGGGGATCCTATAATTCACCCCTCCACTTT
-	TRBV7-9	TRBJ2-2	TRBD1	CASSQLTTGMIGIGELFF	TGTGCCAGCAGCCAACTTACGACAGGGATGATAGGCATCGGGGAGCTGTTTTTT